This TCR beta chain was recovered during a study of T cells in Graves' hyperthyroidism and ophthalmopathy. This clonotype was counted at least ten times. Antigen: not known. Study results and limitations: Stable hyperthyroidism was separated from ophthalmopathy by a model based on 13 V-J features. Onset of ophthalmopathy came a median 6.5 months after the model predicted it.

Amplified TCR beta CDR3 regions derived from RNA transcripts. First-round RT-PCR with HTBI primers amplified the TCR CDR3 region. TCRdb recomputed calls from the multiplex PCR reads with MiXCR, one row per CDR3 protein. The sample includes over 200,000 distinct CDR3 sequences, 14% to 15% of them seen just once. Newly diagnosed hyperthyroidism patients aged 18 to 65 years had disease lasting under 2 months. Each diagnosis was grounded in clinical symptoms, serum thyroxine and TRAb, thyroid ultrasound, and orbital computed tomography. The TCR was taken from a woman in her thirties or forties with Graves' hyperthyroidism that later progressed to Graves' ophthalmopathy. The sample was blood.

The CDR3 loop is CASSSLQGSYEQYF. The CDR3 DNA is TGTGCCAGCAGCTCGCTACAGGGGTCCTACGAGCAGTACTTC. The chain combines TRBV5-5 with TRBJ2-7, with 7 nucleotides matching TRBD1. The trim removed 3 bases at V and 1 base at J, leaving 4 bases unmatched. Germline V gene data show CDR1 as SGHKS and CDR2 as YYEKEE (reference sequence). The CDR3 totals 14 residues.